This T cell receptor (beta chain) was captured in a study of technical replicates of blood from a handful of donors. This clone has a single count. Using immunoSEQ multiplex PCR, the repertoire was profiled, and TCRdb retains in-frame clones only, with some absent. The table lists more than 65,000 clones, 95% to 96% of them singletons. The sequenced sample consisted of T cells isolated from PBMCs. The source of this sequence is a human donor in good health.

Here the CDR3 DNA reads TGTGCCAGCAGTGTCGGGGGTAATGCCTACGAGCAGTACTTC. Its protein is CASSVGGNAYEQYF. V usage is TRBV25-1 and J usage is TRBJ2-7; weak D call: TRBD2 (6 bases). This CDR3 has 14 amino acids. Germline V gene data show CDR1 as MGHDK and CDR2 as SYGVNS. With 4 bases removed from V and 2 bases from J, the gap between germline ends came to 12 bases.